This TCR beta chain was identified during a study of blood T cells in healthy people across ages. Of note for this clonotype: What it recognizes is unknown.

The authors ran a second PCR of about 7 to 12 cycles using a sample-barcoded 5' primer and a J-beta primer mix. A single record per CDR3 protein comes from TCRdb applying MiXCR to the 5' RACE reads. The table shows around 800,000 distinct CDR3 sequences, with approximately 55% occurring only once. Trimming cost V 7 bases and J 4 bases; bases outside gene matches: 5. The CDR3 extends over 13 amino acids. Per germline, CDR1 LGHNT and CDR2 FRNRAP. Study-wide results and limits: More naive CD4+ cells and higher diversity marked long-lived donors relative to aged donors.

This sequence was found in a man older than 75 in good health. Material for sequencing was blood. The chain employs TRBV12-5 and TRBJ1-1; TRBD1 matches at 8 bases. This CDR3 reads CASAWGTGTEAFF. The CDR3 DNA sequence: TGTGCTAGTGCCTGGGGGACAGGCACTGAAGCTTTCTTT.